This passage covers 32 T cell receptor beta chains from one sample sequenced in a study of blood T cell repertoires in COVID-19. Measured with immunoSEQ multiplex PCR; TCRdb has only the in-frame clones, and not every one. The sample holds some 430,000 clones, less than 95% seen once. The sample taken for sequencing was PBMCs or T cells enriched from blood (not recorded which). The receptors come from a man younger than 35 who had recovered from COVID-19.

The chain uses TRBV19 and TRBJ2-5; the D gene is possibly TRBD2 (6 bases). CDR1 is LNHDA, CDR2 SQIVND, per germline (reference sequence). This CDR3 is 16 amino acids long. Trimming shortened V by 0 bases and J by 5 bases, and 16 bases separated the two germline ends. CDR3 region: CASSIEFGGARETQYF. For the CDR3, the DNA is TGTGCCAGTAGTATAGAGTTCGGGGGAGCTCGGGAGACCCAGTACTTC.

The rearrangement uses TRBV30 and TRBJ2-7; D is unresolved. V was clipped by 3 bases and J by 6 bases, with 9 bases between them. CDR3 length equals 11 residues. Per germline, CDR1 GTSNPN and CDR2 SVGIG (reference sequence). The CDR3 protein is CAWRVFGEQYF. The CDR3 nucleotides are TGTGCCTGGAGGGTATTCGGCGAGCAGTACTTC. The complete variable domain, with remaining parts taken from reference TRBV30 and TRBJ2-7, reads SQTIHQWPATLVQPVGSPLSLECTVEGTSNPNLYWYRQAAGRGLQLLFYSVGIGQISSEVPQNLSASRPQDRQFILSSKKLLLSDSGFYLCAWRVFGEQYFGPGTRLTVT.

V and J are TRBV7-9 and TRBJ1-1; 7 nucleotides align to TRBD1. In germline, CDR1 is SEHNR, CDR2 FQNEAQ (reference sequence). The CDR3 runs to 15 residues. Trimming cost V 5 bases and J 4 bases; bases outside gene matches: 10. The CDR3 protein is CASSGDPGGITEAFF. CDR3 DNA sequence: TGTGCCAGCAGCGGGGACCCAGGGGGGATCACTGAAGCTTTCTTT.

This CDR3 is CSASKLGEQYF. The CDR3 DNA reads TGCAGTGCTAGTAAGCTTGGCGAGCAGTACTTC. The chain joins TRBV20-1 to TRBJ2-7; D gene unclear. This CDR3 is built from 11 residues. The V end lost 3 bases, the J end lost 6 bases, and 9 bases lay between the germline ends. In germline, CDR1 is DFQATT, CDR2 SNEGSKA (reference sequence).

The chain employs TRBV18 and TRBJ1-1; D ambiguous. The CDR3 is made up of 15 amino acids. Germline loops: CDR1 KGHSH, CDR2 LQKENI. V was pared by 5 bases and J by 0 bases, with 13 bases between. The CDR3 DNA follows: TGTGCCAGCTCAATATTAGACACCATGAACACTGAAGCTTTCTTT. It is translated as CASSILDTMNTEAFF. Full variable domain (outside the CDR3, taken from reference TRBV18 and TRBJ1-1): NAGVMQNPRHLVRRRGQEARLRCSPMKGHSHVYWYRQLPEEGLKFMVYLQKENIIDESGMPKERFSAEFPKEGPSILRIQQVVRGDSAAYFCASSILDTMNTEAFFGQGTRLTVV.

This rearrangement joins TRBV27 to TRBJ1-5; no firm D call. Germline V gene lookup returns CDR1 MNHEY and CDR2 SMNVEV (reference sequence). The CDR3 loop spans 14 amino acids. Trimming took off 0 bases at V and 6 bases at J, with 9 bases between the two ends. The CDR3 spells CASSLSGVGQPQHF. CDR3 bases: TGTGCCAGCAGTTTATCCGGGGTAGGTCAGCCCCAGCATTTT.

CDR3 region: CASRKTGGAGYTF. The CDR3 DNA reads as TGTGCCAGCAGGAAGACAGGGGGCGCTGGCTACACCTTC. J is TRBJ1-2 and V is TRBV28; 10 nucleotides line up with TRBD1. The CDR3 spans 13 residues. The J segment lost 7 bases and the V segment lost 6 bases, leaving 5 bases of the junction unmatched. Germline CDR1 is MDHEN and CDR2 is SYDVKM.

The rearrangement joins TRBV5-4 to TRBJ1-1; D may be TRBD1 (5 bases). CDR1 and CDR2 (germline): SGHNT, YYREEE (reference sequence). The CDR3 covers 16 residues. The V gene lost 4 bases and the J gene lost 0 bases, with 16 bases spanning the gap. The CDR3 DNA sequence: TGTGCCAGCAGCCCCTTGGGGCAGGTCATGAACACTGAAGCTTTCTTT. This codes for CASSPLGQVMNTEAFF. Supplemented by reference TRBV5-4 and TRBJ1-1, the full variable domain reads ETGVTQSPTHLIKTRGQQVTLRCSSQSGHNTVSWYQQALGQGPQFIFQYYREEENGRGNFPPRFSGLQFPNYSSELNVNALELDDSALYLCASSPLGQVMNTEAFFGQGTRLTVV.

This chain uses TRBV19 with TRBJ1-6; D is possibly TRBD1 (6 bases). V lost 10 bases and J 9 bases, leaving 19 bases between the germline ends. The CDR3 is 14 residues long. The V gene's germline CDR1 is LNHDA and CDR2 SQIVND (reference sequence). The CDR3 DNA is TGTGCCACCTCCCACAGGGAAACGGGTTCACCCCTCCACTTT. Encoded protein: CATSHRETGSPLHF.

The chain links TRBV27 to TRBJ2-5; D perhaps matches TRBD2 (6 bases). Germline values: CDR1 MNHEY, CDR2 SMNVEV (reference sequence). The V and J ends lost 6 bases and 4 bases respectively, with 18 bases between them. The CDR3 covers 15 residues. The CDR3: CASSLGWGETETQYF. CDR3 bases: TGTGCCAGCAGCCTGGGATGGGGGGAGACAGAGACCCAGTACTTC.

CDR3 DNA: TGTGCCAGCAGCAGCGGGGGGGCTAATGAAAAACTGTTTTTT. This sequence encodes CASSSGGANEKLFF. The chain uses TRBV5-6 and TRBJ1-4; possibly TRBD1 for D (5 bases). Trimming pared 4 bases from V and 3 bases from J, leaving 10 bases between. From germline, CDR1 is SGHDT and CDR2 YYEEEE. The length of the CDR3 is 14 residues.

The chain employs TRBV5-4 and TRBJ1-2; TRBD1 aligns across 8 bases. There are 16 residues in the CDR3. Trimming took 0 bases from V and 1 from J; bases not matched to a gene: 5. CDR1 and CDR2 from the germline V gene are SGHNT and YYREEE (reference sequence). In DNA form, the CDR3 reads TGTGCCAGCAGCTTGGGAAGGGACAGGATTAACTATGGCTACACCTTC. Its translation is CASSLGRDRINYGYTF.

The genes are TRBV18 and TRBJ2-3, with 7 nucleotides matching TRBD2. The V gene's germline CDR1 is KGHSH and CDR2 LQKENI. The CDR3 is 16 residues long. The junction had 11 bases not matched to a gene; V was cut back by 6 bases and J by 2 bases. CDR3 residues: CASSLGASGYTDTQYF. CDR3 nucleotides: TGTGCCAGCTCCCTCGGGGCTAGCGGCTACACAGATACGCAGTATTTT.

V is TRBV30 and J is TRBJ1-4; D gene ambiguous. CDR3 length equals 15 residues. The germline V gene has CDR1 GTSNPN and CDR2 SVGIG (reference sequence). Trimming cost V 4 bases and J 0 bases, with 12 bases left between them. Here the CDR3 reads CAWTPEVATNEKLFF. The DNA of the CDR3 is TGTGCCTGGACCCCGGAGGTTGCAACTAATGAAAAACTGTTTTTT.

The V gene is TRBV5-1, the J gene TRBJ1-3; maybe TRBD1 (6 bases). The germline gives CDR1 SGHRS, CDR2 YFSETQ. Deletions cut 5 bases from V and 7 bases from J, with 13 bases between. There are 13 residues in the CDR3. CDR3 loop: CASRETGANTIYF. As DNA, the CDR3 is TGCGCCAGCAGGGAGACAGGAGCCAACACCATATATTTT.

J is TRBJ1-4 and V is TRBV11-2; 8 nucleotides line up with TRBD1. CDR3 length: 14 amino acids. The V gene's germline CDR1 is SGHAT and CDR2 FQNNGV. Unmatched junction bases numbered 6, after V lost 4 bases and J lost 8 bases. The chain's CDR3 is CASSYDRGGEKLFF. The CDR3 nucleotides read TGTGCCAGCAGCTACGACAGGGGCGGGGAAAAACTGTTTTTT.

This chain connects TRBV6-1 to TRBJ1-1; 7 nucleotides line up with TRBD1. The junction had 7 bases not matched to a gene; V was cut back by 1 base and J by 2 bases. Germline CDR1 and CDR2: MNHNS and SASEGT. The CDR3 spans 16 residues. Written as DNA, the CDR3 is TGTGCCAGCAGTGAAGGTGACAGGGTGCTAAACACTGAAGCTTTCTTT. Its protein product is CASSEGDRVLNTEAFF.

In its sample, this clone was seen a few times. This sequence joins TRBV27 and TRBJ2-2, with 7 bases identical to TRBD2. V trimming: 6 bases; J trimming: 0 bases; junction bases outside the gene matches: 10. There are 17 residues in the CDR3. Germline V gives CDR1 MNHEY, CDR2 SMNVEV (reference sequence). CDR3 coding DNA: TGTGCCAGCAGCTGGGGCCGGGACTATACGAACACCGGGGAGCTGTTTTTT. Its protein product is CASSWGRDYTNTGELFF.

The chain couples TRBV27 to TRBJ1-1; possible D gene TRBD1, 5 bases. Germline V lookup: CDR1 MNHEY, CDR2 SMNVEV (reference sequence). Trimming took 2 bases from V and 2 from J, leaving 9 bases between them. This CDR3 spans 14 amino acids. CDR3 residues: CASSLGAANTEAFF. CDR3 sequence (DNA): TGTGCCAGCAGTTTAGGGGCAGCTAACACTGAAGCTTTCTTT.

The chain combines TRBV19 with TRBJ1-6; D not certain. Germline loops: CDR1 LNHDA, CDR2 SQIVND (reference sequence). This CDR3 is 10 amino acids long. Trimming took off 10 bases at V and 9 bases at J, with 7 bases between the two ends. The CDR3 DNA follows: TGTGCCACCGGGAGTTCACCCCTCCACTTT. Translation gives CATGSSPLHF.

This clone was found a few times. The rearrangement links TRBV10-1 to TRBJ1-6; the D gene is possibly TRBD1 (6 bases). The germline V gene encodes CDR1 WNHNN and CDR2 SYGVQD (reference sequence). Trimming took 0 bases from V and 16 from J, leaving 10 bases between them. This CDR3 spans 12 amino acids. As DNA, the CDR3 is TGCGCCAGCAGTGAGTCCGGGGGGCGACTCCACTTT. It codes for CASSESGGRLHF.

The chain links TRBV2 to TRBJ1-6, with D unclear. V lost 6 bases and J lost 4, with 19 bases in between. The germline CDR1 and CDR2 sequences are SNHLY and FYNNEI. This CDR3 contains 17 residues. This chain's CDR3 is CASRNTSGARYNSPLHF. The DNA of the CDR3 is TGTGCCAGCAGAAATACGTCGGGTGCTAGGTATAATTCACCCCTCCACTTT.

The chain has TRBV5-1 and TRBJ1-1; 8 bases are a match to TRBD1. Germline V lookup: CDR1 SGHRS, CDR2 YFSETQ. CDR3 size: 12 residues. V shed 4 bases, J shed 10 bases, and the junction held 6 bases outside the gene matches. CDR3 sequence reads: CASSLETGAAFF. For the CDR3, the DNA is TGCGCCAGCAGCCTAGAGACAGGGGCAGCTTTCTTT.

This sequence joins TRBV7-8 and TRBJ2-3; D is possibly TRBD2 (5 bases). This CDR3 region has 13 residues. The V gene's germline CDR1 is SGHVS and CDR2 FQNEAQ. V lost 1 base to trimming and J lost 8 bases, with 10 bases between them. CDR3 sequence reads: CASSLDSEGTQYF. The CDR3 bases are TGTGCCAGCAGCTTAGACAGCGAGGGTACGCAGTATTTT.

This rearrangement joins TRBV28 to TRBJ2-7; 8 bases are shared with TRBD1. Germline-derived CDR1 and CDR2 are MDHEN and SYDVKM. V gave up 2 bases and J gave up 4 bases; unmatched junction bases: 7. The CDR3 totals 15 residues. The CDR3 here is CASSLRSGGGYEQYF. DNA of the CDR3: TGTGCCAGCAGTTTAAGGTCAGGGGGCGGGTACGAGCAGTACTTC.

The rearrangement joins TRBV9 to TRBJ1-1; possible D gene TRBD1, 6 bases. Germline lookup yields CDR1 SGDLS and CDR2 YYNGEE. V was clipped by 3 bases and J by 1 base, with 10 bases between them. The CDR3 sequence is 14 residues long. The CDR3 here is CASSGIQGNTEAFF. The CDR3 bases are TGTGCCAGCAGCGGAATACAGGGGAACACTGAAGCTTTCTTT.

The chain joins TRBV2 to TRBJ1-6; 7 nucleotides align to TRBD1. CDR3 length equals 14 residues. The V and J ends lost 6 bases and 8 bases, in that order; junction bases with no gene match: 7. Germline assignment: CDR1 SNHLY and CDR2 FYNNEI. DNA of the CDR3: TGTGCCAGCAGACAGGGGCCGATTTATTCACCCCTCCACTTT. Its protein product is CASRQGPIYSPLHF.

On this clone: This same CDR3 is encoded by further DNA sequences in the sample. The chain uses TRBV12-3 or TRBV12-4 and TRBJ2-1; the D gene is possibly TRBD2 (5 bases). V lost 4 bases and J lost 6, with 7 bases in between. The CDR3 sequence is 12 residues long. This chain's CDR3 is CASSSRGNEQFF. The CDR3 nucleotides read TGTGCCAGCAGTTCCCGGGGCAATGAGCAGTTCTTC.

This chain joins TRBV25-1 and TRBJ2-4; 8 bases line up with TRBD2. The CDR3 has 14 amino acids. With V trimmed by 2 bases and J by 9 bases, 6 bases remained unmatched. CDR1 is MGHDK, CDR2 SYGVNS, per germline. CDR3 sequence: CASSETGGPFIQYF. CDR3 bases: TGTGCCAGCAGTGAAACGGGAGGGCCCTTCATTCAGTACTTC.

This clone was detected once. Other nucleotide sequences from this sample produce the same CDR3. V usage is TRBV9 and J usage is TRBJ1-1; a weak D match, TRBD1 (6 bases). The CDR3 is 15 residues long. Germline loops: CDR1 SGDLS, CDR2 YYNGEE. The V end was cut by 4 bases, the J end by 1 base, with 14 bases between. The CDR3 loop reads CASSPGQGTNTEAFF. Written as DNA, the CDR3 is TGTGCCAGCAGCCCAGGGCAGGGGACGAACACTGAAGCTTTCTTT.

In its sample, this clone was seen a few times. The CDR3 loop reads CASSYEGDGYTF. In DNA form, the CDR3 reads TGTGCCAGCAGCTACGAGGGGGACGGCTACACCTTC. The rearrangement joins TRBV7-9 to TRBJ1-2, with D possibly being TRBD1 (6 bases). Trimming cost V 4 bases and J 8 bases, with 11 bases left between them. The CDR3 loop spans 12 amino acids. From germline, CDR1 is SEHNR and CDR2 FQNEAQ (reference sequence).

The chain couples TRBV28 to TRBJ2-7, with 7 bases identical to TRBD2. Germline V CDR1 and CDR2: MDHEN, SYDVKM. The CDR3 spans 14 residues. V lost 10 bases to trimming and J lost 2 bases; unmatched junction nucleotides: 11. CDR3 nucleotides: TGTGCCACTACGGTCAGCGGGATAGCCTACGAGCAGTACTTC. It is translated as CATTVSGIAYEQYF.